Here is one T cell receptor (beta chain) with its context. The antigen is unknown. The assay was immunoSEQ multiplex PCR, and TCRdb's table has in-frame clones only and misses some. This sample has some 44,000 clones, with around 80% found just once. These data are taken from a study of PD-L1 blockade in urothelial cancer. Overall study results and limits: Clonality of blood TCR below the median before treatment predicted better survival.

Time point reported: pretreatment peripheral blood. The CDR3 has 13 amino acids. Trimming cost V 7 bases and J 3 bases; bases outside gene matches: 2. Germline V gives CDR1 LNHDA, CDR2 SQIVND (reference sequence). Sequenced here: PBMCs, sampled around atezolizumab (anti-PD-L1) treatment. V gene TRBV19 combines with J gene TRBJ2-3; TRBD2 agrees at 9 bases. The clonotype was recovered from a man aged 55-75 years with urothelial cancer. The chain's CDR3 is CASNLAGTDTQYF. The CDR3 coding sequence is TGTGCCAGTAACCTAGCGGGGACAGATACGCAGTATTTT.